This entry describes one TCR beta chain. Only a few counts were recorded for this clonotype. What antigen it recognizes has not been identified. The sample holds no much larger clone one base away, and base qualities are not on file. Trimming at the junction amounts to 4 bases on V and 7 bases on J, and the germline ends lie 20 bases apart. Counted from cysteine to phenylalanine, this CDR3 has 17 amino acids. Only the CDR3 portion is preserved as DNA: 51 bases, with reading frame beginning at the first base. The germline V gene (reference sequence) specifies SEHNR as CDR1 and FQNEAQ as CDR2. Preparation of the library involved RT-PCR. TCRdb names Illumina HiSeq 2500 as the instrument used. TCRdb cleaned the public reads at Q25 with fastp, built clones with MiXCR and kept in-frame beta chains. Rows are unified per CDR3 protein, each entry keeping the most common DNA and genes. The sample profile shows fewer than 700,000 distinct CDR3 sequences; about an eighth of them were found once. The ten largest clones capture around 13% of the sample.

The time point label on this specimen signifies: 45 days after influenza vaccine administration. The entry originates in a study of response to subunit inactivated influenza vaccine (dated by TCRdb to the late 2010s). Study-wide context: To follow how T cells responded to a trivalent subunit inactivated influenza vaccine, the researchers relied on deep quantitative profiling of the T cell receptor repertoire. The research as a whole found: The authors suggested that each seasonal influenza vaccination may recruit only a limited number of new T cells.

Recombination linked TRBV7-9 to TRBJ1-6; a weak D assignment points to TRBD1 (5 bases agree). This TCR derives from a man aged 50 or older who received an inactivated influenza vaccine. Donor details come from another sample of the same person, matched by shared clones. The sample here was PBMCs from blood, taken more than 35 days after vaccination. Here is the DNA: TGTGCCAGCAGCTCCGTGGGACGTGGGATTAAGAATTCACCCCTCCACTTT. The translation is CASSSVGRGIKNSPLHF.